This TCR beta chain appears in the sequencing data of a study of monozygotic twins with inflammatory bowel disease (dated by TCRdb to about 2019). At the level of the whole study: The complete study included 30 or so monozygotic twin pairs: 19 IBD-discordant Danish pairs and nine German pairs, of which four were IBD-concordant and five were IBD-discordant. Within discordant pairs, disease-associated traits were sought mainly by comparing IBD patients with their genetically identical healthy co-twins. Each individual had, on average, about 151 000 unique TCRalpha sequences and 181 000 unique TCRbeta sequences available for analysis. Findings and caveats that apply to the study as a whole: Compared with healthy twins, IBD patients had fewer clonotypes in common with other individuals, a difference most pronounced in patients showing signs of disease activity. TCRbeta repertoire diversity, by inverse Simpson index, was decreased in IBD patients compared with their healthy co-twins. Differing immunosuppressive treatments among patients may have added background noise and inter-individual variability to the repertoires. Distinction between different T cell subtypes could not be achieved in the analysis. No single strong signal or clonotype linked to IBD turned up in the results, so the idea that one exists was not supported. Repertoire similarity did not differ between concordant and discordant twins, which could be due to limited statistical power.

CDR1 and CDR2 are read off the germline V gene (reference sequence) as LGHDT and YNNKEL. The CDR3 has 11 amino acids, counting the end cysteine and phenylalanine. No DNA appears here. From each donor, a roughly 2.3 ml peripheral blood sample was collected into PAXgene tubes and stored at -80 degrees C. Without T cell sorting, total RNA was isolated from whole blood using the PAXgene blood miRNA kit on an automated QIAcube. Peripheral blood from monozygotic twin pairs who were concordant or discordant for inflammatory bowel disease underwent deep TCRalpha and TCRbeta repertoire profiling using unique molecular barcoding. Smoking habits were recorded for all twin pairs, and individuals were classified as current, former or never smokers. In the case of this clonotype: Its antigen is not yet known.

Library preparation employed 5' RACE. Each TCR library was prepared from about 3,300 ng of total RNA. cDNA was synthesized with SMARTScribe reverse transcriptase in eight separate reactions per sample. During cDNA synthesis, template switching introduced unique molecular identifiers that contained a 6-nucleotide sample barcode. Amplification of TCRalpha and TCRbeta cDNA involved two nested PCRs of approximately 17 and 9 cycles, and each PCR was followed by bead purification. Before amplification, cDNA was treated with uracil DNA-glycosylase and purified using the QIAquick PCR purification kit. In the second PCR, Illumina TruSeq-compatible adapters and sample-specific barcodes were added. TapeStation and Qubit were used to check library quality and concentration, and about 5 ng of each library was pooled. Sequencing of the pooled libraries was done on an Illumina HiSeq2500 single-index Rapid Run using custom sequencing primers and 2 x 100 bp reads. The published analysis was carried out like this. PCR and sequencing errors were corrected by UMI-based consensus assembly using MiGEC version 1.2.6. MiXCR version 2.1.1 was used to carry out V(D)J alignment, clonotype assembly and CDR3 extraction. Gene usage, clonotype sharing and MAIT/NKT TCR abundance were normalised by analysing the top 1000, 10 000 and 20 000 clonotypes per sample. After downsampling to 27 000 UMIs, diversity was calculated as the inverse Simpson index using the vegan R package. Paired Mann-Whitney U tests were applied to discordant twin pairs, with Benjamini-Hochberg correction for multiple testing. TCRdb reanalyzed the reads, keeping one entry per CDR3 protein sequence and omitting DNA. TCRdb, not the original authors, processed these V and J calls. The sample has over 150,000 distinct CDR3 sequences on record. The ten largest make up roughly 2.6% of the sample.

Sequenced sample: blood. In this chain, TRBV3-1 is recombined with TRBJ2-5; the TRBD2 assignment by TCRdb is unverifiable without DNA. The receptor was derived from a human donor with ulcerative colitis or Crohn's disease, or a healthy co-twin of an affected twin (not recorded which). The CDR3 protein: CVSSQTAGKYF.